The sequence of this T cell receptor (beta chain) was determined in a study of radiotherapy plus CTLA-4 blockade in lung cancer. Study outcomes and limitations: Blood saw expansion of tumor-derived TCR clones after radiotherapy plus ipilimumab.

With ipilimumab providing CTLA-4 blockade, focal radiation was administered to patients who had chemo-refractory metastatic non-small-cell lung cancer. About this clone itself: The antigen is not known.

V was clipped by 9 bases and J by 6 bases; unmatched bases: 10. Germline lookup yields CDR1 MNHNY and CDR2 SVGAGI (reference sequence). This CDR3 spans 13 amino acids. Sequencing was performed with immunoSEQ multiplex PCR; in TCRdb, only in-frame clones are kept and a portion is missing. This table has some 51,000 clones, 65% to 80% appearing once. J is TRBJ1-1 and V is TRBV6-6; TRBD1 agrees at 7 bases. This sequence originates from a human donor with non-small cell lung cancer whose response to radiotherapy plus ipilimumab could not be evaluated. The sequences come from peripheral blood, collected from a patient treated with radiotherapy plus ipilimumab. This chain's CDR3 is CASCQGGSSEAFF. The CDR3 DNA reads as TGTGCCAGTTGCCAGGGGGGCTCTTCTGAAGCTTTCTTT.